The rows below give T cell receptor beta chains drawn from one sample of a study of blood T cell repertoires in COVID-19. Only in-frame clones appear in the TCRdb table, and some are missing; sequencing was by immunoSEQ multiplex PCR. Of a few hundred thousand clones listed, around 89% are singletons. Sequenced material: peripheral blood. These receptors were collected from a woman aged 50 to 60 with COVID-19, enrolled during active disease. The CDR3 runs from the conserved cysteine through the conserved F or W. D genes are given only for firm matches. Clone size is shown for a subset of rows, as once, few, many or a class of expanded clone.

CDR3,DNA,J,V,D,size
CASSSAWTGLLTGELFF,TGTGCCAGCAGTTCGGCGTGGACAGGGCTACTCACCGGGGAGCTGTTTTTT,TRBJ2-2,TRBV27,TRBD1,once
CASSKDRGYGYTF,TGTGCCAGCAGTAAGGACAGGGGTTATGGCTACACCTTC,TRBJ1-2,TRBV12-3/TRBV12-4,TRBD1,-
CSAPVYNEQFF,TGCAGTGCTCCCGTGTACAATGAGCAGTTCTTC,TRBJ2-1,TRBV20-1,-,-
CASSPSGLAGRDTQYF,TGTGCCAGCAGCCCCTCAGGACTAGCGGGGAGAGATACGCAGTATTTT,TRBJ2-3,TRBV7-3,TRBD2,-
CASSLWGQGDYEQYF,TGTGCCAGCAGCTTGTGGGGACAGGGGGACTACGAGCAGTACTTC,TRBJ2-7,TRBV5-6,TRBD1,-
CASSLVTGPSTYTF,TGTGCCAGCAGCTTAGTTACAGGGCCCAGCACCTACACCTTC,TRBJ1-2,TRBV7-9,-,-
CASSLRDQPQHF,TGTGCCAGCAGCTTACGAGATCAGCCCCAGCATTTT,TRBJ1-5,TRBV7-9,-,few
CASSQGQGTNTIYF,TGTGCCAGCTCCCAAGGACAGGGGACAAACACCATATATTTT,TRBJ1-3,TRBV18,TRBD1,-
CASSLGGQGAREQYF,TGTGCCAGCAGCTTAGGTGGGCAGGGGGCGAGGGAGCAGTACTTC,TRBJ2-7,TRBV11-2,TRBD1,-
CASSRSGAGELFF,TGTGCCAGTAGTCGTTCGGGGGCCGGGGAGCTGTTTTTT,TRBJ2-2,TRBV19,-,-
CASSSFWGDDTQYF,TGCGCCAGCAGCTCATTTTGGGGGGATGATACGCAGTATTTT,TRBJ2-3,TRBV4-1,-,-
CATSARRGGDTDTQYF,TGTGCCACCAGTGCACGGCGGGGGGGAGACACAGATACGCAGTATTTT,TRBJ2-3,TRBV24-1,TRBD2,-
CASGQGASYGYTF,TGTGCCAGCGGGCAGGGGGCTAGCTATGGCTACACCTTC,TRBJ1-2,TRBV6-5,TRBD1,-
CSARQGADTQYF,TGCAGCGCGCGACAGGGGGCAGATACGCAGTATTTT,TRBJ2-3,TRBV29-1,TRBD1,-
CAIRDQGSLVEAFF,TGTGCCATCAGGGATCAGGGGAGTTTGGTCGAAGCTTTCTTT,TRBJ1-1,TRBV10-3,-,-
CATSGGAPGELFF,TGTGCCACCTCAGGGGGCGCGCCCGGGGAGCTGTTTTTT,TRBJ2-2,TRBV28,TRBD1,once
CASSQVASGVTDTQYF,TGTGCCAGCAGCCAAGTTGCTAGCGGAGTAACAGATACGCAGTATTTT,TRBJ2-3,TRBV3-1/TRBV3-2,TRBD2,-
CASSLASQGDRTEAFF,TGCGCCAGCAGCTTGGCCTCACAGGGGGACCGGACTGAAGCTTTCTTT,TRBJ1-1,TRBV5-1,TRBD1,-
CASIIRGVRGNTIYF,TGTGCCAGCATCATCAGGGGGGTGAGGGGAAACACCATATATTTT,TRBJ1-3,TRBV6-4,TRBD1,-
CASSSGGTGRKVGGYTF,TGTGCCAGCAGCTCCGGGGGGACAGGGAGGAAAGTGGGTGGCTACACCTTC,TRBJ1-2,TRBV4-2,TRBD1,-
CASSFGSLPEQYF,TGTGCCAGCAGTTTTGGGAGTTTACCAGAGCAGTACTTC,TRBJ2-7,TRBV28,-,once
CASSHIPGVSNQPQHF,TGCGCCAGCAGTCATATTCCGGGGGTTAGCAATCAGCCCCAGCATTTT,TRBJ1-5,TRBV23-1,-,-
CASSSLGQNIQYF,TGTGCCAGCAGTTCCCTTGGCCAAAACATTCAGTACTTC,TRBJ2-4,TRBV6-5,-,-
CASSQRPSRQGLNLMYTEAFF,TGCGCCAGCAGCCAACGTCCCTCTCGCCAGGGCCTAAACCTGATGTACACTGAAGCTTTCTTT,TRBJ1-1,TRBV4-1,-,-
CASSTVRQGTQYF,TGCGCCAGCAGCACCGTAAGACAGGGAACCCAGTACTTC,TRBJ2-5,TRBV5-1,TRBD1,-
CASRGTEPDGNTIYF,TGCGCCAGCAGGGGGACAGAGCCAGACGGAAACACCATATATTTT,TRBJ1-3,TRBV10-2,TRBD1,once
CASSTTRLSRGRSEKLFF,TGTGCCAGTAGTACAACCAGGTTGAGCAGGGGGCGATCCGAAAAACTGTTTTTT,TRBJ1-4,TRBV19,TRBD1,-
CASRASGGTDTQYF,TGTGCCAGCAGAGCTAGCGGGGGCACAGATACGCAGTATTTT,TRBJ2-3,TRBV2,TRBD2,-
CASSSQGDYEQYF,TGTGCCAGCAGTTCCCAGGGGGACTACGAGCAGTACTTC,TRBJ2-7,TRBV12-3/TRBV12-4,TRBD1,-
CAWSRGNQPQHF,TGTGCCTGGAGTAGGGGGAATCAGCCCCAGCATTTT,TRBJ1-5,TRBV30,-,few
CASSFYRGLETQYF,TGTGCCAGCAGCTTCTACAGGGGCTTGGAGACCCAGTACTTC,TRBJ2-5,TRBV13,TRBD1,once
CASSLNSRSNQPQHF,TGTGCCAGCAGCTTGAACTCCCGTAGCAATCAGCCCCAGCATTTT,TRBJ1-5,TRBV5-5,-,-
CASSVAPLYEQYF,TGTGCCAGCAGCGTAGCCCCCCTATACGAGCAGTACTTC,TRBJ2-7,TRBV9,-,-
CASGDRGNTEAFF,TGTGCCAGCGGGGACAGGGGGAACACTGAAGCTTTCTTT,TRBJ1-1,TRBV2,TRBD1,-
CASSLSGDSNQPQHF,TGTGCCAGCAGTCTCTCCGGGGATAGCAATCAGCCCCAGCATTTT,TRBJ1-5,TRBV27,-,-